Listed below are T cell receptor beta chains from one sample, sequenced in a study of shared clonotypes between healthy human individuals. Produced via immunoSEQ multiplex PCR; TCRdb's table is partial and in-frame only. The sample has around 510,000 clones; 95% to 96% are singletons. Sequencing was performed on naive CD4+ T cells sorted from blood. These receptors were obtained from a woman in her 30s in good health. CDR3s include the opening cysteine and the closing phenylalanine or tryptophan. The D gene is left open where the match is weak. Clone size is shown for a subset of rows, as once, few, many or a class of expanded clone.

j_call	d_call	cdr3_length	clone_size	v_call	cdr3_nt	cdr3_aa
TRBJ2-7	TRBD1	16	.	TRBV7-9	TGTGCCAGCAGCTTTGTGAGGGGGCGGAGAGTCTACGAGCAGTACTTC	CASSFVRGRRVYEQYF
TRBJ2-2	.	14	.	TRBV18	TGTGCCAGCTCACCCCCCGGAGGGCCCGGGGAGCTGTTTTTT	CASSPPGGPGELFF
TRBJ1-4	.	16	.	TRBV10-3	TGTGCCATCAGTGATGTCCAGGGATCCACTAATGAAAAACTGTTTTTT	CAISDVQGSTNEKLFF
TRBJ2-7	TRBD1	14	.	TRBV6-1	TGTGCCATCCGACAGGGTATAATTGTCTACGAGCAGTACTTC	CAIRQGIIVYEQYF
TRBJ2-7	.	15	once	TRBV5-6	TGTGCCAGCAGCTTGGACCAGGGAAGAGGGTACGAGCAGTACTTC	CASSLDQGRGYEQYF
TRBJ1-5	.	12	.	TRBV29-1	TGCAGCGTTCGACAGGGCAATCAGCCCCAGCATTTT	CSVRQGNQPQHF
TRBJ2-3	TRBD1	16	.	TRBV27	TGTGCCAGCAGTACACCCGGGACAGGGGTGTCAGATACGCAGTATTTT	CASSTPGTGVSDTQYF
TRBJ2-7	.	13	.	TRBV28	TGTGCCAGCAGCCGGGGACGGAACTACGAGCAGTACTTC	CASSRGRNYEQYF
TRBJ2-7	.	16	.	TRBV11-2	TGTGCCAGCAATGAATGGGCGGCCTCCGACACCTACGAGCAGTACTTC	CASNEWAASDTYEQYF
TRBJ1-2	.	12	few	TRBV2	TGTGCCAGCAGTGAACGTGGGTATGGCTACACCTTC	CASSERGYGYTF
TRBJ2-7	TRBD2	16	.	TRBV28	TGTGCCAGCATCAAACTCCTGGGCGGGAGCTCCTACGAGCAGTACTTC	CASIKLLGGSSYEQYF
TRBJ2-1	.	12	.	TRBV6-5	TGTGCCAGCAGGCCCGTCGGAGCCTATCCGGTCTTC	CASRPVGAYPVF
TRBJ2-3	.	14	.	TRBV7-9	TGTGCCAGCAGCCCCCAGGCCCTAACAGATACGCAGTATTTT	CASSPQALTDTQYF
TRBJ2-1	.	14	.	TRBV27	TGTGCCAGCAGTTTAAAGACGGGGGAAAATGAGCAGTTCTTC	CASSLKTGENEQFF